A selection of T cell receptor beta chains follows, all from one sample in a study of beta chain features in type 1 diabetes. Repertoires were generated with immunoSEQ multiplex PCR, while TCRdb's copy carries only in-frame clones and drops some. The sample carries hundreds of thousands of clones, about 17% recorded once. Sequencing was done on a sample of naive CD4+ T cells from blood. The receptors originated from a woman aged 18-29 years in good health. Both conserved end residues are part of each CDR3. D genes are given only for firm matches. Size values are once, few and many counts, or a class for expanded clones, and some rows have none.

CASSFRGRTGVSGANVLTF	TGCGCCAGCAGCTTCCGAGGAAGGACAGGGGTATCTGGGGCCAACGTCCTGACTTTC	.	TRBJ2-6	TRBV5-1	TRBD1
CASGEYEQYF	TGTGCCAGCGGGGAATACGAGCAGTACTTC	few	TRBJ2-7	TRBV2	.
CASSPFFAGQETQYF	TGCGCCAGCAGTCCGTTTTTTGCGGGACAAGAGACCCAGTACTTC	few	TRBJ2-5	TRBV5-1	.
CASGPQQGPPDTQYF	TGTGCCAGCGGCCCCCAACAGGGGCCCCCAGATACGCAGTATTTT	few	TRBJ2-3	TRBV10-3	TRBD1
CASSSGTTELFF	TGTGCCAGCAGCTCCGGGACTACGGAGCTGTTTTTT	few	TRBJ2-2	TRBV11-3	TRBD2
CASSWGTGNTEAFF	TGTGCCAGCAGCTGGGGGACAGGAAACACTGAAGCTTTCTTT	few	TRBJ1-1	TRBV11-2	TRBD1
CASSFSGTEKLFF	TGTGCCAGCAGCTTTTCCGGGACAGAAAAACTGTTTTTT	few	TRBJ1-4	TRBV7-2	.
CASSLSGTSGTNEQFF	TGTGCCAGCAGCCTGTCCGGGACTAGCGGGACCAATGAGCAGTTCTTC	.	TRBJ2-1	TRBV7-3	TRBD2
CASSLGAGGIYEQYF	TGTGCCAGCAGCTTGGGGGCAGGGGGCATCTACGAGCAGTACTTC	few	TRBJ2-7	TRBV7-9	TRBD1
CASSRVSGANVLTF	TGTGCCAGCAGCAGGGTCTCTGGGGCCAACGTCCTGACTTTC	few	TRBJ2-6	TRBV9	.
CASSRQGTNGYTF	TGTGCCAGCAGTAGACAGGGCACCAATGGCTACACCTTC	.	TRBJ1-2	TRBV2	TRBD1
CASSQDPTGSVANEKLFF	TGCGCCAGCAGCCAAGATCCAACAGGGAGTGTGGCTAATGAAAAACTGTTTTTT	.	TRBJ1-4	TRBV4-3	.
CASSRDTISEQYF	TGTGCCAGCAGCCGGGACACAATATCCGAGCAGTACTTC	.	TRBJ2-7	TRBV7-3	.
CASSSDRVASGYGYTF	TGCGCCAGCAGCTCGGACAGGGTGGCCTCGGGCTATGGCTACACCTTC	.	TRBJ1-2	TRBV5-1	TRBD1
CASKTPGFTDTQYF	TGTGCCAGCAAAACACCAGGGTTTACAGATACGCAGTATTTT	few	TRBJ2-3	TRBV5-5	.
CASSILGQGAYEQYF	TGTGCCAGCAGCATATTGGGACAGGGGGCCTACGAGCAGTACTTC	.	TRBJ2-7	TRBV7-2	TRBD1
CASSPGEQVAKNIQYF	TGTGCCAGCAGTCCAGGAGAGCAGGTAGCCAAAAACATTCAGTACTTC	.	TRBJ2-4	TRBV28	.
CSTTSGGSPYEQYF	TGCAGTACGACGTCAGGGGGCTCGCCCTACGAGCAGTACTTC	few	TRBJ2-7	TRBV29-1	TRBD1
CSARDRTSYEQYF	TGCAGCGCTCGGGACAGGACCTCCTACGAGCAGTACTTC	.	TRBJ2-7	TRBV29-1	TRBD1
CASSSPNRNGYTF	TGTGCCAGCAGCTCCCCGAACAGGAACGGCTACACCTTC	few	TRBJ1-2	TRBV7-2	.
CASSFFPSRETQYF	TGTGCCAGCAGTTTTTTCCCTAGTAGGGAGACCCAGTACTTC	.	TRBJ2-5	TRBV28	.
CASRPTGTSGSYEQYF	TGTGCCAGTAGGCCGACGGGGACTAGCGGCTCCTACGAGCAGTACTTC	.	TRBJ2-7	TRBV19	TRBD2
CASSVAHWQETQYF	TGTGCCAGCAGCGTAGCCCACTGGCAAGAGACCCAGTACTTC	.	TRBJ2-5	TRBV9	.
CASSAGTSSYEQYF	TGTGCCAGCAGTGCCGGGACTAGCTCCTACGAGCAGTACTTC	.	TRBJ2-7	TRBV28	TRBD2
CAISEASGRSTDTQYF	TGTGCCATCAGTGAGGCTAGCGGGAGGAGCACAGATACGCAGTATTTT	few	TRBJ2-3	TRBV10-3	TRBD2
CASSDPGSRGLFGELFF	TGTGCCAGTAGTGATCCGGGATCCCGGGGATTATTTGGGGAGCTGTTTTTT	.	TRBJ2-2	TRBV19	.
CASMGRGTNQPQHF	TGTGCCAGCATGGGCAGGGGAACCAATCAGCCCCAGCATTTT	few	TRBJ1-5	TRBV11-2	.
CASSRLLGSGELFF	TGTGCCAGCAGTCGACTGCTTGGAAGCGGGGAGCTGTTTTTT	.	TRBJ2-2	TRBV27	.
CASGEERIPLEQYF	TGTGCCAGCGGGGAGGAGCGGATCCCCTTAGAGCAGTACTTC	.	TRBJ2-7	TRBV28	.
CASSQRTSDEQYF	TGCGCCAGCAGCCAAAGGACAAGCGACGAGCAGTACTTC	few	TRBJ2-7	TRBV4-3	.
CASSSTGSSYEQYF	TGTGCCAGCAGTTCGACTGGGAGCTCCTACGAGCAGTACTTC	.	TRBJ2-7	TRBV25-1	.
CASSPLWDANYGYTF	TGTGCCAGCAGCCCGCTTTGGGACGCGAACTATGGCTACACCTTC	.	TRBJ1-2	TRBV7-9	.
CASSLDAGGPGELFF	TGCGCCAGCAGCTTGGATGCGGGAGGGCCCGGGGAGCTGTTTTTT	.	TRBJ2-2	TRBV5-1	TRBD2
CASSKVGFAGVNQETQYF	TGTGCCAGCAGCAAAGTTGGGTTCGCGGGAGTAAATCAAGAGACCCAGTACTTC	.	TRBJ2-5	TRBV21-1	.
CASSPIKWPPIPRNTEAFF	TGCGCCAGCAGTCCAATTAAGTGGCCACCAATACCACGGAACACTGAAGCTTTCTTT	.	TRBJ1-1	TRBV23-1	.
CASSLGRREQFF	TGTGCCAGCAGCTTAGGCAGGAGGGAGCAGTTCTTC	.	TRBJ2-1	TRBV7-8	.
CASSEFGHQPQHF	TGTGCCAGCAGTGAATTTGGGCATCAGCCCCAGCATTTT	.	TRBJ1-5	TRBV25-1	.
CASSFTGGSWGKNEQFF	TGTGCCAGCAGCTTCACAGGGGGCAGTTGGGGTAAGAATGAGCAGTTCTTC	few	TRBJ2-1	TRBV7-8	TRBD1
CASSLGASGSPTEFF	TGTGCCAGCAGCTTAGGGGCTAGCGGGAGTCCCACCGAGTTCTTC	few	TRBJ2-1	TRBV7-9	TRBD2
CASSFQGANYGYTF	TGTGCCAGCAGCTTTCAGGGGGCCAACTATGGCTACACCTTC	.	TRBJ1-2	TRBV7-2	TRBD1
CASSMPGQGHNVLTF	TGTGCCAGTAGTATGCCGGGACAGGGCCACAACGTCCTGACTTTC	.	TRBJ2-6	TRBV19	TRBD1
CASSPTGDGYTF	TGTGCCAGCTCACCGACAGGGGATGGCTACACCTTC	.	TRBJ1-2	TRBV18	TRBD1